This is a list of T cell receptor beta chains from one sample in a study of T cell responses to AZD1222 COVID-19 vaccine. Clones were read by immunoSEQ multiplex PCR, and TCRdb kept only the in-frame ones, dropping some. The sample has 53,000 or so clones; 80% to 90% are singletons. Sample: peripheral blood, taken 28 days after the second AZD1222 dose. The receptors originated from an adult who received the AZD1222 COVID-19 vaccine. Both conserved end residues are part of each CDR3.

v_call cdr3_aa
TRBV3-1/TRBV3-2 CASSQDDRGYGYTF
TRBV6-5 CACTSSRGAYYGYTF
TRBV7-9 CASSPEAGNYGYTF
TRBV29-1 CSVATSTDTQYF
TRBV5-1 CASSLQTGSAYNEQFF
TRBV28 CASSSEFYEQYF
TRBV28 CASSFPGQGDNEQFF
TRBV18 CASSLGLAGYNEQFF
TRBV6-5 CASSWAGAGDEQYF
TRBV27 CASSTSGFRNEQYF
TRBV6-5 CASSYEEGGSYEQYF
TRBV18 CASSPDSSGNTIYF
TRBV13 CASSSGAANTGELFF
TRBV9 CASSVGKQETQYF
TRBV5-6 CASSLVTSEQFF
TRBV7-9 CASRTYRGGNTEAFF
TRBV5-5 CASSLEFYGRNQPQHF
TRBV6-5 CASSYSTSGDTQYF
TRBV10-1 CASSGGSGNNEQFF
TRBV28 CASSSSGRSSYNEQFF
TRBV4-1 CASSQERTGGWETQYF
TRBV2 CASSEQGLRPQHF
TRBV7-7 CASSSGRGENGELFF
TRBV18 CASSPRVAGVTYEQYF
TRBV28 CASRQQGLPGNTIYF
TRBV7-2 CASSPGPRTDTQYF
TRBV28 CASSLGGIQPQHF
TRBV19 CASSKTVIAGSSYNEQFF
TRBV18 CASSPGVGALHF
TRBV3-1/TRBV3-2 CASSQGEGQPQHF
TRBV27 CASSLGQGSEQYF
TRBV5-1 CASSPRTGGYNEQFF
TRBV28 CASSLHTGGYGYTF
TRBV7-9 CASSSGLLPNELFF
TRBV27 CASTLAGGYNEQFF
TRBV27 CASSAGATAAKGETQYF
TRBV19 CASTPTGTNPEQYF
TRBV28 CASTGQGDYSNQPQHF
TRBV24-1 CATSDGLAAGTYEQYF
TRBV28 CASILGQGGTGELFF
TRBV6-4 CASSDGDTGELFF
TRBV20-1 CSARALYEQYF
TRBV10-2 CASSYSGRGDNEQFF
TRBV9 CASSERGTSGSTDTQYF
TRBV9 CASSVALGGAYEQYF
TRBV7-2 CASSQSRDVNEKLFF
TRBV20-1 CSASRDPDTGELFF
TRBV7-9 CASSLGEQGAQPQHF
TRBV13 CASSVTGRDSPLHF
TRBV28 CASSLGVAGYFTDTQYF